These T cell receptor beta chains were read from a single sample in a study of blood T cell repertoires in COVID-19. Assay: immunoSEQ multiplex PCR; the TCRdb copy retains only in-frame clones and omits some. The sample includes about 70,000 clones, about four fifths seen only once; the top ten take almost 10%. The sample comprised peripheral blood. These receptors were collected from a woman aged 80 or over with acute or convalescent COVID-19. Each CDR3 is given with its conserved first and last residue. D genes are given only for firm matches. The size field is filled for only some rows; it gives once, few, many or a size class.

D gene | J gene | clone size | V gene | CDR3 protein | CDR3 DNA
TRBD1 | TRBJ2-6 | . | TRBV27 | CASSRTGVIGSGANVLTF | TGTGCCAGCAGTCGCACAGGGGTTATTGGCTCTGGGGCCAACGTCCTGACTTTC
. | TRBJ1-6 | . | TRBV5-1 | CASSLDRSSYNSPLHF | TGCGCCAGCAGCTTGGACAGGAGCTCCTATAATTCACCCCTCCACTTT
. | TRBJ2-5 | once | TRBV5-1 | CASRKDLVAQETQYF | TGCGCCAGCAGGAAGGATCTAGTGGCCCAAGAGACCCAGTACTTC
. | TRBJ2-3 | . | TRBV5-4 | CASSPGLSQGTQYF | TGTGCCAGCAGCCCAGGACTGTCCCAAGGGACGCAGTATTTT
TRBD1 | TRBJ2-7 | . | TRBV15 | CATSRSQTGNLVKEQYF | TGTGCCACCAGCAGATCCCAGACAGGGAACCTGGTTAAAGAGCAGTACTTC
. | TRBJ2-2 | . | TRBV3-1/TRBV3-2 | CASSQEVGGPNTGELFF | TGTGCCAGCAGCCAAGAGGTCGGGGGGCCCAACACCGGGGAGCTGTTTTTT
TRBD1 | TRBJ2-7 | . | TRBV10-3 | CAISAAGGSPYEQYF | TGTGCCATCAGTGCGGCAGGGGGAAGCCCCTACGAGCAGTACTTC
TRBD1 | TRBJ1-2 | . | TRBV30 | CAWSRQGLDGYTF | TGTGCCTGGTCAAGACAGGGTCTAGATGGCTACACCTTC
. | TRBJ1-5 | . | TRBV2 | CASSGLGAPDLHQPQHF | TGTGCCAGCAGTGGACTGGGGGCCCCGGACCTCCATCAGCCCCAGCATTTT
. | TRBJ1-2 | . | TRBV5-5 | CASSLRQGSGYTF | TGTGCCAGCAGCTTGAGACAAGGTAGTGGCTACACCTTC
. | TRBJ1-2 | . | TRBV30 | CAWSIMDSYGYTF | TGTGCCTGGAGTATTATGGACAGCTATGGCTACACCTTC
. | TRBJ1-6 | . | TRBV6-4 | CASSDSATGNNSPLHF | TGTGCCAGCAGTGACTCAGCGACAGGAAATAATTCACCCCTCCACTTT
. | TRBJ2-2 | . | TRBV25-1 | CASQLAGAGELFF | TGTGCCAGCCAGCTGGCAGGGGCCGGGGAGCTGTTTTTT
. | TRBJ1-2 | . | TRBV5-4 | CASSYRVMGRGGYTF | TGTGCCAGCAGCTACAGGGTTATGGGCCGAGGGGGCTACACCTTC
. | TRBJ2-3 | . | TRBV7-2 | CASSPGVRPDTQYF | TGTGCCAGCAGCCCCGGGGTTAGGCCAGATACGCAGTATTTT
. | TRBJ2-5 | . | TRBV5-4 | CASSFTVQETQYF | TGTGCCAGCAGCTTCACAGTCCAAGAGACCCAGTACTTC
. | TRBJ2-3 | . | TRBV18 | CASSPPGQKVDTQYF | TGTGCCAGCTCACCCCCCGGACAGAAGGTAGATACGCAGTATTTT
. | TRBJ1-2 | once | TRBV11-2 | CASSATGSNYGYTF | TGTGCCAGCAGCGCCACAGGGAGCAACTATGGCTACACCTTC
. | TRBJ1-3 | . | TRBV6-1 | CASSDTYASGNTIYF | TGTGCCAGCAGTGATACCTACGCCTCTGGAAACACCATATATTTT
TRBD1 | TRBJ1-6 | few | TRBV18 | CASSRSPLGQGASSPLHF | TGTGCCAGCTCACGTTCTCCCTTGGGACAGGGGGCGAGTTCACCCCTCCACTTT
. | TRBJ2-3 | . | TRBV5-1 | CASSNTQGVDTQYF | TGCGCCAGCAGCAATACCCAAGGGGTGGATACGCAGTATTTT
. | TRBJ1-4 | once | TRBV5-6 | CASSSRGTTGEKLFF | TGTGCCAGCAGCTCGCGGGGGACTACTGGAGAAAAACTGTTTTTT
TRBD1 | TRBJ2-5 | . | TRBV6-6 | CASGDRGQETQYF | TGTGCCAGCGGCGACAGGGGCCAAGAGACCCAGTACTTC
. | TRBJ1-2 | . | TRBV3-1/TRBV3-2 | CASSQAYELYGYTF | TGTGCCAGCAGCCAAGCCTATGAGTTGTATGGCTACACCTTC
. | TRBJ1-1 | few | TRBV6-6 | CASRQQNTEAFF | TGTGCCAGCAGACAGCAGAACACTGAAGCTTTCTTT
. | TRBJ1-1 | few | TRBV12-3/TRBV12-4 | CASSLNGDTEAFF | TGTGCCAGCAGCCTTAACGGGGACACTGAAGCTTTCTTT
TRBD2 | TRBJ2-3 | . | TRBV18 | CASQRGGTDTQYF | TGTGCCAGTCAGCGGGGGGGCACAGATACGCAGTATTTT
TRBD1 | TRBJ1-5 | . | TRBV6-5 | CASKGQGYSNQPQHF | TGTGCCAGCAAAGGACAGGGGTATAGCAATCAGCCCCAGCATTTT
TRBD1 | TRBJ1-3 | . | TRBV15 | CATSAGTAGNTIYF | TGTGCCACCAGCGCGGGGACAGCTGGAAACACCATATATTTT
TRBD2 | TRBJ2-2 | . | TRBV10-1 | CASSVAGNTGELFF | TGCGCCAGCAGTGTAGCGGGGAACACCGGGGAGCTGTTTTTT
. | TRBJ1-1 | . | TRBV9 | CASSVVRGGTEAFF | TGTGCCAGCAGCGTAGTAAGGGGGGGCACTGAAGCTTTCTTT
TRBD2 | TRBJ2-6 | . | TRBV19 | CASSITSGDMLSGANVLTF | TGTGCCAGTAGTATTACTAGCGGGGACATGCTCTCTGGGGCCAACGTCCTGACTTTC
. | TRBJ1-1 | . | TRBV19 | CASSIRTVNTEAFF | TGTGCCAGTAGTATTCGGACAGTGAACACTGAAGCTTTCTTT
TRBD1 | TRBJ1-1 | . | TRBV6-5 | CASSSGQPSLEAFF | TGTGCCAGCAGTTCGGGACAGCCCTCGCTTGAAGCTTTCTTT
TRBD1 | TRBJ2-6 | once | TRBV19 | CASSATGPYSGANVLTF | TGTGCCAGTAGTGCGACAGGGCCTTACTCTGGGGCCAACGTCCTGACTTTC
. | TRBJ1-1 | . | TRBV29-1 | CSVAPGRAEAFF | TGCAGCGTTGCTCCAGGGAGGGCTGAAGCTTTCTTT
. | TRBJ2-7 | . | TRBV30 | CAWEDPGEQYF | TGTGCCTGGGAAGACCCGGGGGAGCAGTACTTC
. | TRBJ1-1 | . | TRBV7-9 | CASSLARSGAEAFF | TGTGCCAGCAGCTTAGCCCGATCAGGGGCTGAAGCTTTCTTT
TRBD2 | TRBJ2-7 | . | TRBV5-1 | CASSLAGLAGREQYF | TGCGCCAGCAGCTTGGCCGGACTAGCGGGGAGGGAGCAGTACTTC
TRBD2 | TRBJ2-5 | . | TRBV3-1/TRBV3-2 | CASSRRGAKETQYF | TGTGCCAGCAGCCGGCGGGGGGCCAAAGAGACCCAGTACTTC
. | TRBJ1-2 | . | TRBV7-2 | CASSLQGLGYTF | TGTGCCAGCAGCTTACAGGGTTTAGGCTACACCTTC
. | TRBJ2-7 | few | TRBV19 | CASSLRGEQYF | TGTGCCAGTAGTCTTAGGGGCGAGCAGTACTTC
. | TRBJ2-5 | . | TRBV7-9 | CASSPSPVWETQYF | TGTGCCAGCAGCCCGTCCCCAGTATGGGAGACCCAGTACTTC
TRBD1 | TRBJ1-2 | . | TRBV6-1 | CASSEAQGGGYTF | TGTGCCAGCAGTGAGGCTCAGGGGGGTGGCTACACCTTC
TRBD1 | TRBJ1-1 | . | TRBV6-5 | CASGTGGLTEAFF | TGTGCCAGCGGTACAGGGGGCCTCACTGAAGCTTTCTTT
. | TRBJ1-1 | . | TRBV30 | CAWSSTANTEAFF | TGTGCCTGGAGCTCAACAGCGAACACTGAAGCTTTCTTT